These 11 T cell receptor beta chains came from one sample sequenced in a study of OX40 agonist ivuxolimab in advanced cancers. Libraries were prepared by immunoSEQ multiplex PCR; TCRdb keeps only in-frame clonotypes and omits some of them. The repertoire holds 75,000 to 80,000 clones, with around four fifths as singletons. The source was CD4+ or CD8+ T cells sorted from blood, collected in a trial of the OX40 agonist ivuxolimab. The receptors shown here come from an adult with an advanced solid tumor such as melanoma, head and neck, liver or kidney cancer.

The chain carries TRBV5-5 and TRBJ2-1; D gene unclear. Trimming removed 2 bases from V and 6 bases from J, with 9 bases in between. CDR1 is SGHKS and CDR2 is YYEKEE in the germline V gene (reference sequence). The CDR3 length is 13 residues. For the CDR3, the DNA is TGTGCCAGCAGCTTTGCCACTTTCAATGAGCAGTTCTTC. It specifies CASSFATFNEQFF. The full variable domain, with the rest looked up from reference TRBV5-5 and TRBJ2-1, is DAGVTQSPTHLIKTRGQQVTLRCSPISGHKSVSWYQQVLGQGPQFIFQYYEKEERGRGNFPDRFSARQFPNYSSELNVNALLLGDSALYLCASSFATFNEQFFGPGTRLTVL.

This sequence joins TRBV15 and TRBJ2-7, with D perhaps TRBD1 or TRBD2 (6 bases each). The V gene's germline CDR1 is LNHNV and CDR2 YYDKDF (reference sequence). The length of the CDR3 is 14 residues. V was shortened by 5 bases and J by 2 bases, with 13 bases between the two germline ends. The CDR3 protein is CATSVGGPAYEQYF. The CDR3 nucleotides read TGTGCCACCAGCGTCGGGGGCCCCGCCTACGAGCAGTACTTC.

The CDR3 sequence is CASSSRTSGALDTQYF. CDR3 in DNA: TGTGCCAGCAGCTCCAGGACTAGCGGGGCCTTAGATACGCAGTATTTT. The chain employs TRBV11-1 and TRBJ2-3, with 12 bases fitting TRBD2. The CDR3 length is 16 residues. Germline trimming cut 4 bases from V and 5 bases from J; bases unmatched to any gene: 7. Germline V lookup: CDR1 SGHAT, CDR2 FQDESV (reference sequence).

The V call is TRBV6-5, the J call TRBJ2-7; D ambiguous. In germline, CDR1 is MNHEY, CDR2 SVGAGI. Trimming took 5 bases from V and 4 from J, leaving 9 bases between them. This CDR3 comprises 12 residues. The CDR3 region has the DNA TGTGCCAGCAGTGTCGAGTATTACGAGCAGTACTTC. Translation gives CASSVEYYEQYF.

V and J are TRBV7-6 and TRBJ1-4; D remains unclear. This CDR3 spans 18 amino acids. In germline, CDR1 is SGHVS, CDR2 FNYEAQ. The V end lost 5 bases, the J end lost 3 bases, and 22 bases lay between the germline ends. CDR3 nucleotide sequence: TGTGCCAGCAGCGTAAGGACCAGCCTCCATGGCCCTAATGAAAAACTGTTTTTT. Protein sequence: CASSVRTSLHGPNEKLFF.

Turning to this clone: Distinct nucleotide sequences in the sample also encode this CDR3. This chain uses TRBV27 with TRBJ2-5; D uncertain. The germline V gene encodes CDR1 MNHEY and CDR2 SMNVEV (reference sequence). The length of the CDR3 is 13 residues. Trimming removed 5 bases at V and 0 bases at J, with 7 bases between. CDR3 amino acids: CASSLAYQETQYF. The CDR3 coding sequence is TGTGCCAGCAGTCTCGCGTACCAAGAGACCCAGTACTTC.

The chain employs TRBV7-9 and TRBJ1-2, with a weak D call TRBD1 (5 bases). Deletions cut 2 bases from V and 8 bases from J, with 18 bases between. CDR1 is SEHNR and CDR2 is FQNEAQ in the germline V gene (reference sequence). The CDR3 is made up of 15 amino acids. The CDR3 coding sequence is TGTGCCAGCAGCTTAAGCCAGGGAGGGATTGAAGGCTACACCTTC. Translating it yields CASSLSQGGIEGYTF.

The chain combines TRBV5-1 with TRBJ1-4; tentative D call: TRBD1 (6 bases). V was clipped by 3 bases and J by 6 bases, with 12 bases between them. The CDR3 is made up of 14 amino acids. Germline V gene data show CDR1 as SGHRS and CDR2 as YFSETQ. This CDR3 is CASSWAGADEKLFF. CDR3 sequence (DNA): TGCGCCAGCAGCTGGGCAGGGGCAGATGAAAAACTGTTTTTT.

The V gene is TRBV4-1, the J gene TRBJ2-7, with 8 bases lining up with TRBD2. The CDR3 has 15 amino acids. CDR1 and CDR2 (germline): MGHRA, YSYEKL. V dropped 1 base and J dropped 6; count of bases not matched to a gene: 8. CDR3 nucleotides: TGCGCCAGCAGCCAAGCGGGAGGGCCTAAGTTCGAGCAGTACTTC. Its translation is CASSQAGGPKFEQYF.

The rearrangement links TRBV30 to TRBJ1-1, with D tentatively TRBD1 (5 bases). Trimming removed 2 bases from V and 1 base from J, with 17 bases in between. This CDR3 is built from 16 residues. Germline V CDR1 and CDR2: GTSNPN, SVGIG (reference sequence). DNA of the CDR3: TGTGCCTGGAGTACAAGGGGAATGGACGCGAACACTGAAGCTTTCTTT. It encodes CAWSTRGMDANTEAFF.

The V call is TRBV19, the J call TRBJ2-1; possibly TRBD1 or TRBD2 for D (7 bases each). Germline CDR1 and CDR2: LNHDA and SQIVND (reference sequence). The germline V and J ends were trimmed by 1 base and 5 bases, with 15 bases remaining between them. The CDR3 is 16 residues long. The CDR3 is CASSIVGGGVHNEQFF. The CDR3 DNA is TGTGCCAGTAGTATAGTGGGAGGGGGCGTCCACAATGAGCAGTTCTTC.